This is a list of T cell receptor beta chains from one sample in a study of cytomegalovirus exposure and HLA in healthy donors. Data came from immunoSEQ multiplex PCR; TCRdb stores just in-frame clones and leaves some out. The sample has 95,000 to 100,000 clones, 70% to 80% seen once; the top ten hold over 15%. Sequencing was done on a sample of PBMCs. Every receptor here comes from a man aged 55 to 70 in good health and CMV-seropositive. The CDR3 runs from the conserved cysteine through the conserved F or W. Each record gives: V gene, clone size, J gene, D gene, CDR3 protein, CDR3 DNA. A D gene is named only where the DNA matches it firmly. Clone size is shown for a subset of rows, as once, few, many or a class of expanded clone.

V: TRBV5-6; size: few; J: TRBJ2-7; D: -; CDR3: CASTVDRDLYEQYF; DNA: TGTGCCAGCACCGTCGACAGGGACTTGTACGAGCAGTACTTC
V: TRBV10-3; size: few; J: TRBJ1-1; D: -; CDR3: CAISEDRETEAFF; DNA: TGTGCCATCAGTGAGGATAGGGAGACTGAAGCTTTCTTT
V: TRBV19; size: -; J: TRBJ2-3; D: TRBD1; CDR3: CASSKQGDPTDTQYF; DNA: TGTGCCAGTAGTAAACAGGGGGATCCTACAGATACGCAGTATTTT
V: TRBV15; size: -; J: TRBJ2-3; D: TRBD1; CDR3: CATSRRMGQGKDTQYF; DNA: TGTGCCACCAGCAGGCGCATGGGACAGGGGAAAGATACGCAGTATTTT
V: TRBV18; size: -; J: TRBJ1-6; D: -; CDR3: CANSPPSGHSPLHF; DNA: TGTGCCAACTCACCACCGTCAGGGCACTCACCCCTCCACTTT
V: TRBV5-1; size: -; J: TRBJ2-2; D: -; CDR3: CASSLGVTTNTGELFF; DNA: TGCGCCAGCAGCTTGGGGGTAACTACGAACACCGGGGAGCTGTTTTTT
V: TRBV19; size: -; J: TRBJ2-7; D: TRBD1; CDR3: CASSIRTGREQYF; DNA: TGTGCCAGTAGTATAAGGACAGGGAGGGAGCAGTACTTC
V: TRBV11-2; size: -; J: TRBJ2-7; D: TRBD2; CDR3: CASSLRGTSGSYEQYF; DNA: TGTGCCAGCAGCTTACGGGGGACTAGCGGCTCCTACGAGCAGTACTTC
V: TRBV16; size: -; J: TRBJ2-3; D: TRBD1; CDR3: CASSQRAPGQLTDTQYF; DNA: TGTGCCAGCAGCCAAAGGGCCCCGGGACAGCTCACAGATACGCAGTATTTT
V: TRBV10-3; size: -; J: TRBJ2-7; D: TRBD1; CDR3: CASRDSSYEQYF; DNA: TGTGCCAGCCGGGACAGCTCCTACGAGCAGTACTTC
V: TRBV7-7; size: -; J: TRBJ2-7; D: -; CDR3: CASSSGGPYEQYF; DNA: TGTGCTAGCAGTTCCGGGGGACCCTACGAGCAGTACTTC
V: TRBV5-4; size: -; J: TRBJ2-3; D: TRBD2; CDR3: CASSTYSGGATDTQYF; DNA: TGTGCCAGCAGCACCTATAGCGGGGGGGCAACAGATACGCAGTATTTT
V: TRBV19; size: few; J: TRBJ1-2; D: -; CDR3: CASFYRDYGYTF; DNA: TGTGCCAGTTTCTACAGGGACTATGGCTACACCTTC
V: TRBV6-4; size: -; J: TRBJ1-6; D: -; CDR3: CASSVPRGSSYNSPLHF; DNA: TGTGCCAGCAGTGTTCCCAGGGGAAGCTCCTATAATTCACCCCTCCACTTT
V: TRBV20-1; size: -; J: TRBJ2-1; D: -; CDR3: CSARRSNEQFF; DNA: TGCAGTGCTAGACGCAGCAATGAGCAGTTCTTC
V: TRBV11-2; size: medium-sized; J: TRBJ2-7; D: -; CDR3: CASSLVSFEQYF; DNA: TGTGCCAGCAGCTTAGTATCTTTCGAGCAGTACTTC
V: TRBV4-2; size: -; J: TRBJ1-1; D: -; CDR3: CASSAPGPEAFF; DNA: TGTGCCAGCAGCGCTCCTGGGCCTGAAGCTTTCTTT
V: TRBV30; size: -; J: TRBJ2-5; D: -; CDR3: CAWTRRVYEETQYF; DNA: TGTGCCTGGACGAGGCGAGTTTACGAAGAGACCCAGTACTTC
V: TRBV7-8; size: -; J: TRBJ1-1; D: -; CDR3: CASSLWHTEAFF; DNA: TGTGCCAGCAGCTTATGGCACACTGAAGCTTTCTTT
V: TRBV4-1; size: -; J: TRBJ1-5; D: -; CDR3: CASSQRGGAERGQPQHF; DNA: TGCGCCAGCAGCCAACGAGGAGGGGCTGAGAGGGGTCAGCCCCAGCATTTT
V: TRBV7-3; size: -; J: TRBJ2-3; D: -; CDR3: CASSLRPPGSKNTDTQYF; DNA: TGTGCCAGCAGCTTACGCCCCCCGGGGTCCAAAAACACAGATACGCAGTATTTT
V: TRBV4-1; size: -; J: TRBJ2-3; D: -; CDR3: CASSQDLPADTQYF; DNA: TGCGCCAGCAGCCAAGATCTCCCCGCAGATACGCAGTATTTT
V: TRBV27; size: -; J: TRBJ1-2; D: TRBD1; CDR3: CASSLTGGPGGYTF; DNA: TGTGCCAGCAGTTTAACAGGGGGCCCCGGTGGCTACACCTTC
V: TRBV30; size: -; J: TRBJ2-7; D: -; CDR3: CASARSGPGYYNEQYF; DNA: TGTGCCTCCGCCCGGAGCGGGCCGGGATACTACAACGAGCAGTACTTC
V: TRBV12-5; size: -; J: TRBJ1-5; D: -; CDR3: CASGSGFPQHF; DNA: TGTGCTAGTGGTTCAGGTTTCCCCCAGCATTTT
V: TRBV28; size: -; J: TRBJ2-5; D: TRBD2; CDR3: CASSPGGGKETQYF; DNA: TGTGCCAGCAGTCCTGGCGGGGGGAAAGAGACCCAGTACTTC
V: TRBV5-1; size: -; J: TRBJ2-2; D: TRBD2; CDR3: CASSLVPSGGLNTGELFF; DNA: TGCGCCAGCAGCTTGGTCCCTAGCGGGGGCTTAAACACCGGGGAGCTGTTTTTT
V: TRBV19; size: -; J: TRBJ1-1; D: -; CDR3: CASSKQVRTEAFF; DNA: TGTGCCAGTAGCAAACAGGTTAGGACTGAAGCTTTCTTT
V: TRBV5-1; size: -; J: TRBJ2-5; D: TRBD2; CDR3: CASSWSSGGRETQYF; DNA: TGCGCCAGCAGCTGGTCTAGCGGGGGGAGGGAGACCCAGTACTTC
V: TRBV7-2; size: -; J: TRBJ1-5; D: -; CDR3: CASSLQGGNQPQHF; DNA: TGTGCCAGCAGCTTACAGGGAGGGAATCAGCCCCAGCATTTT
V: TRBV19; size: -; J: TRBJ1-2; D: TRBD1; CDR3: CASSLTGYGYTF; DNA: TGTGCCAGTAGTCTGACAGGGTATGGCTACACCTTC
V: TRBV6-5; size: few; J: TRBJ1-6; D: -; CDR3: CASSPRDGYSPLHF; DNA: TGTGCCAGCAGTCCCAGGGATGGGTATTCACCCCTCCACTTT
V: TRBV29-1; size: -; J: TRBJ2-7; D: -; CDR3: CSVAGRGFYEQYF; DNA: TGCAGCGTCGCCGGCCGGGGGTTCTACGAGCAGTACTTC
V: TRBV11-2; size: -; J: TRBJ1-2; D: TRBD1; CDR3: CASSFAADRVYGYTF; DNA: TGTGCCAGCAGCTTTGCCGCGGACAGGGTTTATGGCTACACCTTC
V: TRBV7-2; size: -; J: TRBJ1-2; D: TRBD1; CDR3: CASSVDRTSRGYTF; DNA: TGTGCCAGCAGCGTGGACAGGACCTCCAGGGGCTACACCTTC
V: TRBV7-2; size: -; J: TRBJ2-2; D: TRBD2; CDR3: CASSFTPGLFTGELFF; DNA: TGTGCCAGCAGCTTTACTCCGGGACTATTCACCGGGGAGCTGTTTTTT
V: TRBV6-5; size: once; J: TRBJ1-5; D: -; CDR3: CASSRQVNQPQHF; DNA: TGTGCCAGCAGTCGACAGGTCAATCAGCCCCAGCATTTT
V: TRBV5-1; size: once; J: TRBJ2-2; D: -; CDR3: CASSLDSPYTGELFF; DNA: TGCGCCAGCAGCTTGGACAGCCCTTACACCGGGGAGCTGTTTTTT
V: TRBV6-5; size: -; J: TRBJ1-4; D: -; CDR3: CASSQRVPNEKLFF; DNA: TGTGCCAGCAGCCAGAGGGTGCCTAATGAAAAACTGTTTTTT
V: TRBV19; size: -; J: TRBJ1-1; D: -; CDR3: CASSEEGRGNTEAFF; DNA: TGTGCCAGTAGTGAGGAGGGGAGGGGGAACACTGAAGCTTTCTTT
V: TRBV19; size: -; J: TRBJ2-4; D: TRBD1; CDR3: CASSNRGAKNIQYF; DNA: TGTGCCAGTAGTAACAGGGGAGCCAAAAACATTCAGTACTTC
V: TRBV10-3; size: once; J: TRBJ2-2; D: -; CDR3: CAISGGGFTGELFF; DNA: TGTGCCATCAGTGGAGGAGGGTTCACCGGGGAGCTGTTTTTT
V: TRBV30; size: -; J: TRBJ2-3; D: TRBD2; CDR3: CAWSARLAGGRWVTDTQYF; DNA: TGTGCCTGGAGTGCCCGACTAGCGGGGGGCCGATGGGTCACAGATACGCAGTATTTT
V: TRBV28; size: few; J: TRBJ2-7; D: -; CDR3: CASFPDGAYEQYF; DNA: TGTGCCAGTTTCCCCGACGGGGCCTACGAGCAGTACTTC
V: TRBV6-1; size: many; J: TRBJ1-5; D: -; CDR3: CASSEVRYNQPQHF; DNA: TGTGCCAGCAGTGAGGTCAGATACAATCAGCCCCAGCATTTT
V: TRBV10-3; size: few; J: TRBJ1-4; D: -; CDR3: CATQGTSTNEKLFF; DNA: TGTGCCACACAGGGTACGTCAACTAATGAAAAACTGTTTTTT
V: TRBV7-2; size: -; J: TRBJ2-2; D: -; CDR3: CASRGLGTGELFF; DNA: TGTGCCAGCCGAGGGCTGGGCACCGGGGAGCTGTTTTTT